A selection of T cell receptor beta chains follows, all from one sample in a study of blood T cells in healthy people across ages. TCRdb passed the 5' RACE reads through MiXCR, listing each CDR3 protein once. Of around 800,000 distinct CDR3 sequences in the sample, approximately 67% were seen once. The sequenced sample consisted of blood. These receptors came from a man aged 25-40 years in good health. The CDR3 runs from the conserved cysteine through the conserved F or W. The order of the fields is V gene, clone size, D gene, J gene, CDR3 DNA, CDR3 protein. The D gene is left open where the match is weak. The listing skips clone size in some rows; elsewhere it reads once, few, many or a size class.

TRBV15	NA	NA	TRBJ1-2	TGTGCCACCAGCAGCAGCAGGGCCCTCTCCTATGGCTACACCTTC	CATSSSRALSYGYTF
TRBV5-1	once	TRBD1	TRBJ2-7	TGCGCCAGCAGCTTTACGGGACAGGTGAGCGACGAGCAGTACTTC	CASSFTGQVSDEQYF
TRBV7-9	few	TRBD2	TRBJ2-5	TGTGCCAGCAGCCTTATGGCGGGGGGCGGAGAGACCCAGTACTTC	CASSLMAGGGETQYF
TRBV4-3	NA	TRBD2	TRBJ2-7	TGCGCCAGCAGCCTCTTGTTCGGGGGGTACGAGCAGTACTTC	CASSLLFGGYEQYF
TRBV24-1	NA	NA	TRBJ2-6	TGTGCCACCAGTGCCACCGGGACAGCGGGCTCTGGGGCCAACGTCCTGACTTTC	CATSATGTAGSGANVLTF
TRBV7-3	NA	TRBD2	TRBJ2-7	TGTGCCAGCAGCCTAAACGGACTAGCGACCTACAATGAGCAGTACTTC	CASSLNGLATYNEQYF
TRBV6-5	NA	NA	TRBJ2-4	TGTGGCAGCAGTTACGCTGGGGGAACCAAAAACATTCAGTACTTC	CGSSYAGGTKNIQYF
TRBV20-1	NA	NA	TRBJ2-5	TGCAGTGCTAGAGGGGTTGTTGGGTTGTGGGAGACCCAGTACTTC	CSARGVVGLWETQYF
TRBV4-3	few	NA	TRBJ1-2	TGCGCCAGCAGCCAAGATTGGATGGGCTATGGCTACACCTTC	CASSQDWMGYGYTF
TRBV2	NA	TRBD1	TRBJ2-5	TGTGCCAGCAGTGAAAACAGGGGTGGAGAGACCCAGTACTTC	CASSENRGGETQYF
TRBV6-5	NA	NA	TRBJ1-6	TGTGCCAGCAGTTACAGGGCAGAACCCAGCTCCTATAATTCACCCCTCCACTTT	CASSYRAEPSSYNSPLHF
TRBV7-2	NA	TRBD2	TRBJ2-1	TGTGCCAGCAGCTTAGGTAGCGGGGGGGAGACCCAGTTCTTC	CASSLGSGGETQFF
TRBV6-2/TRBV6-3	NA	NA	TRBJ2-7	TGTGCCAGCAGTTACCAGACAGCGATAGACGAGCAGTACTTC	CASSYQTAIDEQYF
TRBV4-1	once	NA	TRBJ2-7	TGCGCCAGCAGCCAATCTGGACTGAGGAGCTCCTACGAGCAGTACTTC	CASSQSGLRSSYEQYF
TRBV5-6	NA	NA	TRBJ2-5	TGTGCCAGCAGCTTGGCGAGTGGGAGGTGGGAGACCCAGTACTTC	CASSLASGRWETQYF
TRBV7-3	few	TRBD1	TRBJ2-4	TGTGCCAGCAGCTTAACTCCGGCAGGGGGAAACATTCAGTACTTC	CASSLTPAGGNIQYF
TRBV6-5	few	NA	TRBJ2-7	TGTGCCAGCAGTTATCGCATCGGCAGGCTGGGCTCCTACGAGCAGTACTTC	CASSYRIGRLGSYEQYF
TRBV7-9	NA	TRBD2	TRBJ2-1	TGTGCCAGCAGCTTAAGCTTAGCGGGGCCCAATGAGCAGTTCTTC	CASSLSLAGPNEQFF
TRBV6-6	NA	TRBD1	TRBJ2-2	TGTGCCGGGACAGGAGCCACCGGGGAGCTGTTTTTT	CAGTGATGELFF
TRBV28	few	TRBD2	TRBJ2-5	TGTGCCAGCAGTTCTAGCGGGGGTATCGAGACCCAGTACTTC	CASSSSGGIETQYF
TRBV7-9	NA	TRBD1	TRBJ2-1	TGTGCCAGCAGCTACCGGGACAGGCCCTACAATGAGCAGTTCTTC	CASSYRDRPYNEQFF
TRBV6-6	NA	TRBD1	TRBJ2-7	TGTGCCAGCAGTTATGACAGGGTGTACGAGCAGTACTTC	CASSYDRVYEQYF
TRBV7-3	NA	TRBD2	TRBJ2-5	TGTGCCAGCAGCTTAGCGACTAGCGGAAAAGAGACCCAGTACTTC	CASSLATSGKETQYF
TRBV6-2/TRBV6-3	few	TRBD2	TRBJ2-7	TGTGCCATCGAACCTAGCGGGGGCCACCAGGAGCAGTACTTC	CAIEPSGGHQEQYF
TRBV20-1	NA	TRBD2	TRBJ2-1	TGCAGTGCTACCCGCGGGGGGCGCTCCTACAATGAGCAGTTCTTC	CSATRGGRSYNEQFF
TRBV7-9	NA	TRBD2	TRBJ2-3	TGTGCCAGCAGCCCGGGACTAACTTACTCAGATACGCAGTATTTT	CASSPGLTYSDTQYF
TRBV6-6	few	TRBD1	TRBJ2-1	TGTGCCAGCGAAATGACAGGGAGCTCCTACAATGAGCAGTTCTTC	CASEMTGSSYNEQFF
TRBV9	once	TRBD2	TRBJ2-7	TGTGCCAGCAGCGGAGGGGGACTAGCGGGGGCCTACGAGCAGTACTTC	CASSGGGLAGAYEQYF
TRBV3-1	NA	NA	TRBJ1-6	TGTGCCAGCAGCCAAGATAGTAGGGTCACCAATTCACCCCTCCACTTT	CASSQDSRVTNSPLHF
TRBV6-1	NA	NA	TRBJ1-5	TGTGCCAGCAGTGAGTGGGGCCCTGGCAATCAGCCCCAGCATTTT	CASSEWGPGNQPQHF
TRBV7-9	NA	NA	TRBJ2-7	TGTGCCAGCAGCTTGTTTCCCGGGTCAGGGATCCGGGACGAGCAGTACTTC	CASSLFPGSGIRDEQYF
TRBV5-1	NA	NA	TRBJ1-1	TGCGCCAGCAGTCCAAGTCCCCTCCTAGGGGCTTTCTTT	CASSPSPLLGAFF
TRBV13	NA	NA	TRBJ2-3	TGTGCCAGCAGCACCAACGCTGGCACAGATACGCAGTATTTT	CASSTNAGTDTQYF
TRBV4-3	few	NA	TRBJ2-7	TGCGCCAGCAGCCAAGGTCAGGGGGGCTTGACCTACGAGCAGTACTTC	CASSQGQGGLTYEQYF
TRBV7-8	NA	NA	TRBJ2-1	TGTGCCAGCAGCCTGCGAACAGGGGGGGGTGAGCAGTTCTTC	CASSLRTGGGEQFF
TRBV20-1	NA	NA	TRBJ2-2	TGCAGTGCTAGGCTTAGGGGTGACACCGGGGAGCTGTTTTTT	CSARLRGDTGELFF
TRBV7-2	NA	TRBD1	TRBJ2-7	TGTGCCAGCAGCTCCCCCTCGGGACAGTCGCCCTACGAGCAGTACTTC	CASSSPSGQSPYEQYF
TRBV12-3/TRBV12-4	NA	TRBD2	TRBJ2-5	TGTGCCAGCAGTTTTAGCGGGGCCTACAATGAGCAGTACTTC	CASSFSGAYNEQYF
TRBV29-1	few	NA	TRBJ2-3	TGCAGCGTTGATCCCGCCACAGATACGCAGTATTTT	CSVDPATDTQYF